This T cell receptor beta chain is from a study of shared clonotypes between healthy human individuals. Study observations and caveats: The small donor group covered limited genetic and exposure diversity.

Germline values: CDR1 MNHNS, CDR2 SASEGT. V gave up 8 bases and J gave up 8 bases, with 18 bases separating them. The CDR3 has 14 residues. For this clone: The antigen is unknown.

Adult Caucasians living in Nashville, Tennessee made up all of the donors. Assay runs were performed at deep level. Profiling relied on immunoSEQ multiplex PCR, and the TCRdb table lists in-frame clones only, not all of them. This sample yields approximately 980,000 clones, of which less than 85% are seen a single time; around 1.5% belongs to the top ten. Material for sequencing was memory CD4+ T cells sorted from blood. Subset given: CD45RA-negative fraction. This rearrangement joins TRBV6-1 to TRBJ1-4; D is unresolved. This TCR derives from a man between 18 and 35 years old in good health. CDR3: CASRQPGQAEKLFF. The CDR3 coding sequence is TGTGCCAGCCGACAACCCGGTCAGGCAGAAAAACTGTTTTTT.